A selection of T cell receptor beta chains follows, all from one sample in a study of blood T cell repertoires in COVID-19. Here immunoSEQ multiplex PCR was the method, and the copy in TCRdb shows in-frame clones only, minus some. Of 130,000 to 150,000 clones listed, around 77% are singletons. The sequencing input was peripheral blood. The receptors were sampled from a man aged 50-59 years with active or convalescent COVID-19. CDR3s include the opening cysteine and the closing phenylalanine or tryptophan. A D gene is named only where the DNA matches it firmly. Clone size is stated in some rows and not others, as once, few, many or a class when expanded.

TRBV23-1	NA	TRBJ2-5	NA	CASSQLNLRAAETQYF	TGCGCCAGCAGTCAACTCAACCTTCGTGCAGCGGAGACCCAGTACTTC
TRBV6-5	NA	TRBJ2-5	once	CASSKMGGIQETQYF	TGTGCCAGCAGTAAAATGGGGGGTATACAAGAGACCCAGTACTTC
TRBV19	NA	TRBJ1-5	NA	CASSTEGQRQPQHF	TGTGCCAGTAGTACGGAGGGGCAAAGGCAGCCCCAGCATTTT
TRBV20-1	TRBD2	TRBJ2-3	NA	CSASSGRTDTQYF	TGCAGTGCTAGTAGCGGGAGAACAGATACGCAGTATTTT
TRBV28	TRBD2	TRBJ2-7	NA	CASSLSAGGPGEQYF	TGTGCCAGCAGTTTATCGGCGGGAGGGCCGGGCGAGCAGTACTTC
TRBV11-2	NA	TRBJ1-1	few	CASSFDPPVNTEAFF	TGTGCCAGCAGCTTTGATCCCCCGGTGAACACTGAAGCTTTCTTT
TRBV27	NA	TRBJ2-1	many	CASGGLNRYNEQFF	TGTGCCAGCGGGGGCCTCAACCGCTACAATGAGCAGTTCTTC
TRBV9	TRBD1	TRBJ2-3	NA	CASSVSTTGGWGTDTQYF	TGTGCCAGCAGCGTATCCACAACAGGGGGATGGGGCACAGATACGCAGTATTTT
TRBV15	TRBD2	TRBJ2-3	NA	CATSPGLAGTARPDTQYF	TGTGCCACCAGCCCAGGACTAGCGGGAACCGCCCGGCCAGATACGCAGTATTTT
TRBV21-1	NA	TRBJ2-5	NA	CASSKAPGLAGGETQYF	TGTGCCAGCAGCAAAGCGCCGGGACTAGCGGGAGGAGAGACCCAGTACTTC
TRBV6-1	NA	TRBJ2-7	many	CASSELGLSSYEQYF	TGTGCCAGCAGTGAACTCGGACTCTCGTCGTACGAGCAGTACTTC
TRBV11-1	TRBD2	TRBJ2-5	NA	CASSFGLAASHQYF	TGTGCCAGCAGCTTTGGACTAGCGGCCTCTCACCAGTACTTC
TRBV10-3	TRBD2	TRBJ2-3	NA	CAIALGAGDTDTQYF	TGTGCCATCGCCCTCGGGGCGGGAGACACAGATACGCAGTATTTT
TRBV27	NA	TRBJ1-6	few	CASSSPGPLDSPLHF	TGTGCCAGCAGTTCCCCGGGTCCGCTAGATTCACCCCTCCACTTT
TRBV5-1	NA	TRBJ2-5	NA	CASSHPDTGQETQYF	TGCGCCAGCAGCCACCCCGATACAGGACAAGAGACCCAGTACTTC
TRBV29-1	TRBD1	TRBJ2-5	NA	CSVETRGTGETQYF	TGCAGCGTTGAAACGCGGGGGACAGGGGAGACCCAGTACTTC
TRBV11-3	TRBD2	TRBJ2-1	NA	CASSLGASGNEQFF	TGTGCCAGCAGCTTAGGGGCTAGCGGTAATGAGCAGTTCTTC
TRBV11-2	TRBD1	TRBJ2-7	NA	CASSSQGPGEQYF	TGTGCCAGCAGCTCACAGGGGCCCGGCGAGCAGTACTTC
TRBV9	TRBD2	TRBJ2-7	once	CASSPLAGEPYEQYF	TGTGCCAGCAGCCCACTAGCGGGAGAACCCTACGAGCAGTACTTC
TRBV29-1	TRBD1	TRBJ2-4	NA	CSVEGWGQGVAKNIQYF	TGCAGCGTTGAAGGCTGGGGCCAGGGGGTTGCCAAAAACATTCAGTACTTC
TRBV7-9	NA	TRBJ1-3	NA	CASSPSGGGNTIYF	TGTGCCAGCAGCCCCTCCGGAGGTGGAAACACCATATATTTT
TRBV7-2	TRBD2	TRBJ2-7	few	CASSLRGGLASYEQYF	TGTGCCAGCAGCTTAAGGGGGGGACTAGCCTCCTACGAGCAGTACTTC
TRBV5-5	NA	TRBJ1-2	NA	CASRPPGTHGYTF	TGTGCCAGCAGACCCCCCGGGACACATGGCTACACCTTC
TRBV29-1	TRBD1	TRBJ1-1	NA	CSVGQGGITEAFF	TGCAGCGTTGGACAGGGCGGTATCACTGAAGCTTTCTTT